These T cell receptor beta chains were read from a single sample in a study of Graves' ophthalmopathy and Graves' hyperthyroidism. TCRdb reprocessed the multiplex PCR reads via MiXCR and lists one record per CDR3 protein. This table has over a million distinct CDR3 sequences, roughly two fifths appearing once. The sequencing input was peripheral blood or thyroid tissue (not recorded which). These receptors all stem from an adult man with Graves' hyperthyroidism. Each CDR3 is given with its conserved first and last residue. D genes are given only for firm matches. Clone size appears in some rows only: once, few, many, or a class for an expanded clone.

j_gene | v_gene | abundance | d_gene | CDR3nt | CDR3aa
TRBJ1-1 | TRBV11-2 | NA | TRBD1 | TGTGCCAGCAGCTTAGTAGGCAGGGGGCAACGTACTGAAGCTTTCTTT | CASSLVGRGQRTEAFF
TRBJ1-5 | TRBV7-8 | once | TRBD1 | TGTGCCAGCGGACAGGGTGGTCAGCCCCGGCATTTT | CASGQGGQPRHF
TRBJ2-5 | TRBV5-6 | many | TRBD1 | TGTGCCAGCAGCTTGCTCGGACAGGGTGGTCAAGAGACCCAGTACTTC | CASSLLGQGGQETQYF
TRBJ1-1 | TRBV7-8 | few | NA | TGTGCCAGCAGCCCAACCCCAGACAGGAACACTGAAGCTTTCTTT | CASSPTPDRNTEAFF
TRBJ1-6 | TRBV27 | NA | NA | TGTGCCAGCGGGCAGGGCCATTCACCCCTCCACTTT | CASGQGHSPLHF
TRBJ2-3 | TRBV7-3 | once | NA | TGTGCCAGCAGCTTAGGTGGGAGCCGGACAGATACGCAGTATTTT | CASSLGGSRTDTQYF
TRBJ2-5 | TRBV4-3 | many | NA | TGCGCCAGCAGCCAAGATTCTCAGGGATTGGAGACCCAGTACTTC | CASSQDSQGLETQYF
TRBJ1-3 | TRBV19 | NA | NA | TGTGCCAGTAGTATCCGCCTCACTGGAAACACCATATATTTT | CASSIRLTGNTIYF
TRBJ1-1 | TRBV20-1 | NA | NA | TGCAGTGCCTCGAGGACGGCAAATACTGAAGCTTTCTTT | CSASRTANTEAFF
TRBJ2-2 | TRBV5-6 | few | NA | TGTGCCAGCAGCTTGGTGGTCATGAACACCGGGGAGCTGTTTTTT | CASSLVVMNTGELFF
TRBJ2-5 | TRBV11-2 | many | NA | TGTGCCAGCAACGATGACCCAAGCCCGGAGACCCAGTACTTC | CASNDDPSPETQYF
TRBJ2-2 | TRBV7-7 | NA | NA | TGTGCTAGCAGCTGGAGCGGGAACACCGGGGAGCTGTTTTTT | CASSWSGNTGELFF
TRBJ1-1 | TRBV6-5 | few | NA | TGTGCCAGCAGTTATTTTCGGGGGGCGGCAGCTTTCTTT | CASSYFRGAAAFF
TRBJ2-2 | TRBV29-1 | NA | TRBD2 | TGCAGCGCCGGACTAGCGGGAGGGCGAGGAAACACCGGGGAGCTGTTTTTT | CSAGLAGGRGNTGELFF
TRBJ1-2 | TRBV19 | once | TRBD1 | TGTGCCAGTAGTATAGACAGGGGGCTCTTTGATGGCTACACCTTC | CASSIDRGLFDGYTF
TRBJ2-5 | TRBV4-3 | few | NA | TGCGCCAGCAGCCAAGCCGCCGGGGCCCAAGAGACCCAGTACTTC | CASSQAAGAQETQYF
TRBJ2-5 | TRBV29-1 | once | TRBD1 | TGCAGCGTTGGCCGGGACAGGGTGCTTGAGACCCAGTACTTC | CSVGRDRVLETQYF
TRBJ2-7 | TRBV20-1 | NA | NA | TGCAGTGCTAGAGATTGGGTTAGCGTGGCCTACGAGCAGTACTTC | CSARDWVSVAYEQYF
TRBJ1-6 | TRBV7-9 | once | NA | TGTGCCAGCAGCTTAGCGGCCCAGGGCAAGACCTATAATTCACCCCTCCACTTT | CASSLAAQGKTYNSPLHF
TRBJ1-4 | TRBV7-9 | many | TRBD1 | TGTGCCAGCAGCCAAGGGACAGCCGGTGGCCTAGGAAAACTGTTTTTT | CASSQGTAGGLGKLFF
TRBJ2-2 | TRBV12-3/TRBV12-4 | few | NA | TGTGCCAGCAGTTTTAGTTCTCCCACCGGGGAGCTGTTTTTT | CASSFSSPTGELFF
TRBJ1-2 | TRBV5-8 | few | NA | TGTGCCAGCAGGGAAGAGGGGACTAACTATGGCTACACCTTC | CASREEGTNYGYTF
TRBJ1-5 | TRBV10-3 | many | TRBD1 | TGTGCCATCAGAGCTCAGGGGGGCAATCAGCCCCAGCATTTT | CAIRAQGGNQPQHF
TRBJ1-6 | TRBV2 | NA | TRBD1 | TGTGCCAGCACCGGGGACAGAAATTCACCCCTCCACTTT | CASTGDRNSPLHF
TRBJ1-1 | TRBV27 | few | NA | TGTGCCAGCGCGGGTGGAAAGGGTGGTGGCACTGAAGCTTTCTTT | CASAGGKGGGTEAFF
TRBJ2-7 | TRBV4-1 | few | NA | TGCGCCAGCAGCCAAGATCTTCTGAGCTACGAGCAGTACTTC | CASSQDLLSYEQYF
TRBJ2-2 | TRBV6-4 | NA | TRBD1 | TGTGCCAGCCGGGACAGGGAGGACGGGGAGCTGTTTTTT | CASRDREDGELFF
TRBJ1-5 | TRBV7-2 | NA | NA | TGTGCCAGCAGCTGCGACTCCAATCAGCCCCAGCATTTT | CASSCDSNQPQHF
TRBJ1-2 | TRBV10-3 | once | NA | TGTGCCATCAGTGACTCCCCATTAACAGCCTTAGCTAACTATGGCTACACCTTC | CAISDSPLTALANYGYTF
TRBJ2-2 | TRBV10-3 | many | NA | TGTGCCACTAAACAGAGGAAGGATGACACCGGGGAGCTGTTTTTT | CATKQRKDDTGELFF
TRBJ1-1 | TRBV12-3/TRBV12-4 | many | TRBD1 | TGTGCCAGCAGTGACAGGGTGAAAGCTTTCTTT | CASSDRVKAFF
TRBJ1-2 | TRBV10-3 | many | TRBD1 | TGTGCCACCTCACAGGGGGCATCTGGCTACACCTTC | CATSQGASGYTF
TRBJ2-7 | TRBV4-2 | NA | NA | TGTGCCAGCAGCGGCGGGTCAGAGAGACCGGGGGACGAGCAGTACTTC | CASSGGSERPGDEQYF
TRBJ2-5 | TRBV29-1 | once | NA | TGCAGCGGTCTCCCCGGTACATTTGAGACCCAGTACTTC | CSGLPGTFETQYF
TRBJ2-2 | TRBV7-9 | NA | TRBD2 | TGTGCCAGCACCCTGACTAGCGGATCCACCGGGGAGCTGTTTTTT | CASTLTSGSTGELFF
TRBJ1-1 | TRBV2 | NA | NA | TGTGCCAGCAAAGAGGGAACGAACACTGAAGCTTTCTTT | CASKEGTNTEAFF
TRBJ2-7 | TRBV28 | many | TRBD2 | TGTGCCAGCAGGTCTAGCGGGAGGTCCGACGAGCAGTACTTC | CASRSSGRSDEQYF
TRBJ2-5 | TRBV11-1 | NA | TRBD1 | TGTGCCAGCAGCTTGACAGGGGGCCGCCAAGAGACCCAGTACTTC | CASSLTGGRQETQYF
TRBJ1-6 | TRBV20-1 | many | NA | TGCAGTGCTAGCGAGACGACCGATTCACCCCTCCACTTT | CSASETTDSPLHF
TRBJ2-7 | TRBV19 | few | TRBD2 | TGTGCCAGTAGTCCCCAAGTAAGCGGGGGAAGGATCACCTACGAGCAGTACTTC | CASSPQVSGGRITYEQYF
TRBJ2-7 | TRBV20-1 | NA | NA | TGCAGTGCTGGGCTGATACGAGTGCAGTACTTC | CSAGLIRVQYF
TRBJ2-2 | TRBV19 | NA | TRBD1 | TGTGCCACCCAGGGGGACAGCAAAAACACCGGGGAGCTGTTTTTT | CATQGDSKNTGELFF
TRBJ1-1 | TRBV19 | NA | NA | TGTGCCAGTAGCACCAAGAGAAACAGGGCCGCGAACACTGAAGCTTTCTTT | CASSTKRNRAANTEAFF
TRBJ1-5 | TRBV7-9 | NA | TRBD1 | TGTGCCAGCAGCTTAGGGCAGGGGGCGCCTCTTCAGCCCCAGCATTTT | CASSLGQGAPLQPQHF
TRBJ2-6 | TRBV6-2/TRBV6-3 | few | TRBD1 | TGTGCCAGCAGTGAAGACAGGGCCGGGGCCAACGTCCTGACTTTC | CASSEDRAGANVLTF
TRBJ2-3 | TRBV7-9 | NA | NA | TGTGCCAGCAGCTTTGATGTTAGTCGGACAGATACGCAGTATTTT | CASSFDVSRTDTQYF
TRBJ2-5 | TRBV4-2 | NA | TRBD2 | TGTGCCAGCAGCCTCAGACTAGCGGGGGGGATACAAGAGACCCAGTACTTC | CASSLRLAGGIQETQYF
TRBJ1-2 | TRBV28 | NA | NA | TGTGCCAGCAGTTTGGTGACATACTATGGCTACACCTTC | CASSLVTYYGYTF
TRBJ2-5 | TRBV5-1 | few | TRBD1 | TGCGCCAGCAGGTTAAAGGACAGGCGTTCCGGAGAGACCCAGTACTTC | CASRLKDRRSGETQYF
TRBJ1-5 | TRBV12-3/TRBV12-4 | many | NA | TGTGCCAGCAGCCACCCCCAAGAGCCCCAGCATTTT | CASSHPQEPQHF
TRBJ1-6 | TRBV7-9 | few | NA | TGCGCCAGCAGCCAAGTTTCCGGCAGCTCCTATAATTCACCCCTCCACTTT | CASSQVSGSSYNSPLHF
TRBJ2-5 | TRBV19 | many | TRBD2 | TGTGCCAGTAGTACTAGCGGGAAGCAAGAGACCCAGTACTTC | CASSTSGKQETQYF
TRBJ2-7 | TRBV19 | few | NA | TGTGCCAGTAGTATATGGCGCGGACCCTACGAGCAGTACTTC | CASSIWRGPYEQYF
TRBJ2-5 | TRBV5-8 | NA | NA | TGTGCCAGCAGATGGAAGGGGATGGAGACCCAGTACTTC | CASRWKGMETQYF
TRBJ1-1 | TRBV5-1 | few | NA | TGCGCCAGCAGCTATCAACAGGGCCCCTCCACTGAAGCTTTCTTT | CASSYQQGPSTEAFF